This T cell receptor (beta chain) was recorded in a study of blood T cell repertoires in COVID-19. Study context: COVID-19 samples from acute and convalescent phases originated in the United States, Italy and Spain. The analysed material was cDNA or gDNA that came from T cells, B-cell-depleted T cells, or PBMCs.

Germline CDR1 and CDR2: SNHLY and FYNNEI. Trimming pared 4 bases from V and 6 bases from J, leaving 10 bases between. CDR3 length: 13 residues. In the original workflow: Amplified reference gene primers provided the basis for estimating nucleated cell counts. The table came from immunoSEQ multiplex PCR; TCRdb's copy has only in-frame clones and leaves some out. The DNA was the basis for D and trimming; V, J and clone size are from that table. The sample holds around 200,000 clones, approximately 84% seen once. The V gene is TRBV2, the J gene TRBJ2-1; the D gene is possibly TRBD1 (5 bases). This TCR was recovered from a middle-aged man with active or convalescent COVID-19. Sequences were obtained from peripheral blood. The DNA for the CDR3 is TGTGCCAGCAGTGGGGGCGTCCTCAATGAGCAGTTCTTC. Translation: CASSGGVLNEQFF.